The 30 T cell receptor beta chains given below trace back to one sample, sequenced in a study of T cells in Graves' hyperthyroidism and ophthalmopathy. RNA transcripts were the template for amplifying TCR beta CDR3 regions. Initially, a first-round RT-PCR of the TCR CDR3 employed the HTBI primer set. MiXCR, applied by TCRdb to the multiplex PCR reads, yields one record per CDR3 protein. The profile covers about 500,000 distinct CDR3 sequences, with approximately 16% appearing a single time and 25% to 30% taken by the ten largest. What was sequenced was blood. The receptors were gathered from a woman aged 25-40 years with Graves' ophthalmopathy.

This clonotype has a count of ten or more. This rearrangement joins TRBV5-7 to TRBJ1-5; D perhaps matches TRBD1 (5 bases). TRBV5-7 belongs to the ORF category, with a function that is uncertain. This CDR3 spans 18 amino acids. V lost 1 base and J lost 4, with 21 bases in between. The CDR3 loop is CASSLLGVLGFVNQPQHF. The CDR3 nucleotides are TGTGCCAGCAGCTTGCTAGGGGTCTTAGGATTCGTGAATCAGCCCCAGCATTTT.

This clonotype occurred many times. The chain carries TRBV5-1 and TRBJ2-2, with TRBD1 matching 10 bases. Per the germline V gene, CDR1 is SGHRS and CDR2 is YFSETQ. The V and J ends lost 0 bases and 4 bases, in that order; junction bases with no gene match: 9. This CDR3 is 18 amino acids long. The CDR3 DNA sequence: TGCGCCAGCAGCTTGGGACGAACCGGGACAGGGGTCACCGGGGAGCTGTTTTTT. Translation: CASSLGRTGTGVTGELFF.

This clonotype was counted ten times or more. This chain joins TRBV4-1 and TRBJ2-7; D ambiguous. Germline-derived CDR1 and CDR2 are MGHRA and YSYEKL. The CDR3 runs to 14 residues. V was clipped by 1 base and J by 1 base, with 8 bases between them. Here the CDR3 reads CASSQGVWSYEQYF. CDR3 DNA: TGCGCCAGCAGCCAAGGGGTTTGGTCCTACGAGCAGTACTTC.

This clonotype was picked up many times. This chain links TRBV7-2 with TRBJ1-1; tentatively, D is TRBD1 (5 bases). Per germline, CDR1 SGHTA and CDR2 FQGNSA. V was clipped by 5 bases and J by 3 bases, with 19 bases between them. The CDR3 loop spans 16 amino acids. The CDR3 here is CASSRRPGLGDTEAFF. As DNA, the CDR3 is TGTGCCAGCAGCCGCAGACCGGGGCTGGGGGACACTGAAGCTTTCTTT.

This clonotype was recorded many times. V gene TRBV10-3 combines with J gene TRBJ1-1, with TRBD1 identical over 7 bases. Germline V CDR1 and CDR2: ENHRY, SYGVKD. V shed 6 bases and J 2 bases; nucleotides not matched to a gene: 3. The CDR3 loop spans 13 amino acids. The CDR3 spells CAISGTANTEAFF. CDR3 coding DNA: TGTGCCATCAGCGGGACAGCTAACACTGAAGCTTTCTTT.

This clonotype was observed a handful of times. The rearrangement uses TRBV18 and TRBJ2-7; possibly TRBD1 for D (5 bases). Per germline, CDR1 KGHSH and CDR2 LQKENI. The CDR3 consists of 15 residues. Trimming pared 4 bases from V and 3 bases from J, leaving 16 bases between. The CDR3 region has the DNA TGTGCCAGCTCACTCGAAAGGGGCTCTCACTACGAGCAGTACTTC. Protein sequence: CASSLERGSHYEQYF. Looking up the rest from reference TRBV18 and TRBJ2-7 gives the full variable domain: NAGVMQNPRHLVRRRGQEARLRCSPMKGHSHVYWYRQLPEEGLKFMVYLQKENIIDESGMPKERFSAEFPKEGPSILRIQQVVRGDSAAYFCASSLERGSHYEQYFGPGTRLTVT.

This chain joins TRBV6-2 or TRBV6-3 and TRBJ2-5; D uncertain. This CDR3 has 12 residues. Germline CDR1 and CDR2: MNHEY and SVGEGT. Trimming shortened V by 2 bases and J by 5 bases, and 6 bases separated the two germline ends. The CDR3 loop is CASSYKGETQYF. In DNA form, the CDR3 reads TGTGCCAGCAGTTACAAGGGTGAGACCCAGTACTTC.

The table lists this clonotype with many counts. This sequence joins TRBV5-1 and TRBJ2-1, with 10 positions matching TRBD2. This CDR3 region has 16 residues. The V and J ends lost 4 bases and 8 bases, in that order; junction bases with no gene match: 12. The germline CDR1 and CDR2 sequences are SGHRS and YFSETQ. The CDR3: CASSLSPSGSVDEQFF. The DNA for the CDR3 is TGCGCCAGCAGCCTCAGCCCTAGCGGGAGTGTCGATGAGCAGTTCTTC.

Ten or more counts support this clonotype. V gene TRBV20-1 combines with J gene TRBJ2-2; maybe TRBD1 (7 bases). Looked up from germline, CDR1 is DFQATT and CDR2 is SNEGSKA (reference sequence). This CDR3 region has 13 residues. The V end lost 5 bases, the J end lost 4 bases, and 11 bases lay between the germline ends. CDR3 in DNA: TGCAGTGCTGGGCAGGGGGGCACCGGGGAGCTGTTTTTT. Encoded protein: CSAGQGGTGELFF.

The table lists this clonotype with many counts. V and J are TRBV2 and TRBJ2-1; D possibly corresponds to TRBD1 (6 bases). This CDR3 contains 14 residues. The V end lost 3 bases, the J end lost 5 bases, and 11 bases lay between the germline ends. CDR1 SNHLY and CDR2 FYNNEI come from the germline V gene. The CDR3 nucleotides read TGTGCCAGCAGTGATTGGACAGAAAACAATGAGCAGTTCTTC. It is translated as CASSDWTENNEQFF.

Many counts were recorded for this clonotype. The J gene is TRBJ1-4, the V gene TRBV27; TRBD1 aligns across 7 bases. The V gene end was trimmed by 5 bases and the J gene end by 4 bases; junction bases not matched to a gene: 4. CDR3 size: 14 residues. CDR1 MNHEY and CDR2 SMNVEV come from the germline V gene (reference sequence). Here the CDR3 reads CASSPRDSNEKLFF. Written as DNA, the CDR3 is TGTGCCAGCAGTCCCCGGGACAGTAATGAAAAACTGTTTTTT.

This clonotype was seen many times. The rearrangement joins TRBV12-3 or TRBV12-4 to TRBJ2-1; no reliable D call. The V gene lost 0 bases and the J gene lost 6 bases, with 9 bases spanning the gap. This CDR3 is built from 14 residues. DNA of the CDR3: TGTGCCAGCAGTTTAGCTCTGAAGGGCAATGAGCAGTTCTTC. This translates into CASSLALKGNEQFF.

The V call is TRBV28, the J call TRBJ2-5; 7 bases are shared with TRBD2. Trimming removed 3 bases from V and 5 bases from J; junction bases left unmatched: 9. The CDR3 contains 15 residues. Germline values: CDR1 MDHEN, CDR2 SYDVKM. This chain's CDR3 is CASSFGGGAWETQYF. The CDR3 DNA follows: TGTGCCAGCAGTTTTGGGGGAGGGGCGTGGGAGACCCAGTACTTC.

The chain employs TRBV9 and TRBJ2-2; 8 bases map to TRBD2. The junction had 4 bases not matched to a gene; V was cut back by 0 bases and J by 3 bases. Germline-derived CDR1 and CDR2 are SGDLS and YYNGEE. The CDR3 is 16 amino acids. The CDR3 loop reads CASSVGGLGDTGELFF. In DNA form, the CDR3 reads TGTGCCAGCAGCGTAGGGGGACTAGGAGACACCGGGGAGCTGTTTTTT.

This clonotype was seen ten or more times. The V and J genes are TRBV12-3 or TRBV12-4 and TRBJ2-3; 8 bases map to TRBD2. The CDR3 contains 14 residues. The V gene end was trimmed by 5 bases and the J gene end by 3 bases; junction bases not matched to a gene: 4. In nucleotides, the CDR3 is TGTGCCAGCAGTCCTAGCGGGTTAACAGATACGCAGTATTTT. This encodes CASSPSGLTDTQYF.

In its sample, this clonotype was seen many times. The CDR3 loop is CATSRDGTYGYTF. Here the CDR3 DNA reads TGTGCCACCAGTCGGGACGGAACCTATGGCTACACCTTC. V usage is TRBV24-1 and J usage is TRBJ1-2; possibly TRBD1 for D (5 bases). CDR3 length equals 13 residues. Trimming took off 6 bases at V and 4 bases at J, with 11 bases between the two ends. In germline, CDR1 is KGHDR, CDR2 SFDVKD.

The table lists this clonotype with many counts. The chain carries TRBV9 and TRBJ2-1; TRBD2 aligns across 10 bases. CDR1 SGDLS and CDR2 YYNGEE come from the germline V gene. This CDR3 has 16 residues. The J segment lost 2 bases and the V segment lost 3 bases, leaving 5 bases of the junction unmatched. The CDR3 DNA reads TGTGCCAGCAGCGGAACAACTAGCGGGGCCTACAATGAGCAGTTCTTC. Its translation is CASSGTTSGAYNEQFF.

On this clonotype itself: This may be a read error: a much more frequent sequence differs by one nucleotide. Here the CDR3 reads CASSPAGPYGHTF. CDR3 nucleotides: TGTGCCAGCAGTCCCGCAGGGCCGTATGGCCACACCTTC. The chain combines TRBV28 with TRBJ1-2, with a possible D match to TRBD1 (5 bases). CDR3 size: 13 residues. Germline-derived CDR1 and CDR2 are MDHEN and SYDVKM.

This clonotype was seen only a few times. The chain uses TRBV4-2 and TRBJ2-1; tentative D call: TRBD2 (6 bases). This CDR3 is 16 amino acids long. V lost 6 bases to trimming and J lost 9 bases, with 24 bases between them. From germline, CDR1 is LGHNA and CDR2 YNFKEQ. CDR3 coding DNA: TGTGCCAGCAGTAACGATAGACTAGTGACATCGACTGAGCAGTTCTTC. Translating it yields CASSNDRLVTSTEQFF.

At least ten counts were recorded for this clonotype. The V call is TRBV30, the J call TRBJ2-7; 7 nucleotides align to TRBD1. V was clipped by 4 bases and J by 3 bases; unmatched bases: 3. CDR3 length: 12 residues. Germline CDR1 is GTSNPN and CDR2 is SVGIG (reference sequence). CDR3 sequence: CAWTQGNYEQYF. The DNA for the CDR3 is TGTGCCTGGACACAGGGGAACTACGAGCAGTACTTC.

The rearrangement joins TRBV6-2 or TRBV6-3 to TRBJ2-2, with TRBD2 identical over 9 bases. Germline CDR1 MNHEY, CDR2 SVGEGT. CDR3 length: 17 amino acids. Trimming cost V 4 bases and J 5 bases; bases outside gene matches: 11. CDR3 amino acids: CASSWVAGGPSTGELFF. The CDR3 DNA sequence: TGTGCCAGCAGTTGGGTGGCGGGAGGGCCCTCGACCGGGGAGCTGTTTTTT.

This clonotype was observed a few times. V gene TRBV7-8 combines with J gene TRBJ2-1, with D possibly being TRBD1 (5 bases). Per germline, CDR1 SGHVS and CDR2 FQNEAQ. The CDR3 sequence is 14 residues long. Deletions cut 4 bases from V and 8 bases from J, with 15 bases between. CDR3 in DNA: TGTGCCAGCAGCTCGTCCCAGGGTATCGATGAGCAGTTCTTC. Residues: CASSSSQGIDEQFF.

This clonotype was found many times. This sequence joins TRBV29-1 and TRBJ2-3, with 10 bases aligning to TRBD2. The CDR3 is 15 amino acids. Germline assignment: CDR1 SQVTM and CDR2 ANQGSEA. J lost 5 bases, V lost 1 base, and 6 bases had no gene match. CDR3 loop: CSVEAGTSAGDTQYF. CDR3 bases: TGCAGCGTTGAAGCGGGGACTAGCGCCGGAGATACGCAGTATTTT.

At least ten counts were recorded for this clonotype. The J gene is TRBJ2-3, the V gene TRBV28; D gene uncertain. This CDR3 comprises 16 residues. The V gene's germline CDR1 is MDHEN and CDR2 SYDVKM. Trimming took 5 bases from V and 6 from J, leaving 21 bases between them. The CDR3 loop reads CASSPFETLLSDTQYF. The DNA for the CDR3 is TGTGCCAGCAGTCCTTTCGAGACCCTACTGAGTGATACGCAGTATTTT.

This clonotype was seen a handful of times. The V gene is TRBV9, the J gene TRBJ2-7; 8 nucleotides agree with TRBD1. This CDR3 region has 16 residues. Germline CDR1 SGDLS, CDR2 YYNGEE. V lost 4 bases, J lost 4 bases, and 13 bases stayed unmatched. The CDR3 nucleotides read TGTGCCAGCAGCCCAAAAGGAGGACAGGGATTTTACGAGCAGTACTTC. Translated: CASSPKGGQGFYEQYF.

This clonotype came up many times. The rearrangement uses TRBV6-2 or TRBV6-3 and TRBJ2-3; D not resolved. Trimming left V 6 bases short and J 4 bases short, with 8 bases between. Germline values: CDR1 MNHEY, CDR2 SVGEGT. The CDR3 consists of 12 residues. In nucleotides, the CDR3 is TGTGCCAGCAGCAGGCCCTCAGATACGCAGTATTTT. Amino acids: CASSRPSDTQYF.

The chain is built from TRBV5-4 and TRBJ1-5; tentative D call: TRBD1 (6 bases). Per the germline V gene, CDR1 is SGHNT and CDR2 is YYREEE (reference sequence). The CDR3 runs to 14 residues. V was shortened by 2 bases and J by 6 bases, with 12 bases between the two germline ends. The CDR3 DNA sequence: TGTGCCAGCAGCTTACAGGGTTCCGGTCAGCCCCAGCATTTT. This gives the protein CASSLQGSGQPQHF.

In its sample, this clonotype was seen many times. This chain's CDR3 is CASSRDRLYGYTF. The CDR3, as DNA: TGTGCCAGCAGTAGGGACAGGCTCTATGGCTACACCTTC. The chain uses TRBV28 and TRBJ1-2; 8 bases fit TRBD1. The CDR3 consists of 13 residues. V was clipped by 5 bases and J by 4 bases; unmatched bases: 3. Germline CDR1 reads MDHEN; CDR2 reads SYDVKM.

This sequence joins TRBV20-1 and TRBJ2-3; unclear D gene. This CDR3 is built from 13 residues. V lost 1 base, J lost 4 bases, and 9 bases lay in between. In germline, CDR1 is DFQATT, CDR2 SNEGSKA (reference sequence). The CDR3 DNA reads TGCAGTGCTAGAGTACCAGTAGCAGATACGCAGTATTTT. Translation: CSARVPVADTQYF.

This clonotype occurred a few times. This chain links TRBV19 with TRBJ1-5, with D possibly matching TRBD1 (6 bases). CDR1 and CDR2 from the germline V gene are LNHDA and SQIVND (reference sequence). The V and J ends lost 7 bases and 4 bases respectively, with 11 bases between them. The CDR3 runs 13 residues. The CDR3 here is CASKARGNQPQHF. The DNA of the CDR3 is TGTGCCAGTAAGGCGAGGGGGAATCAGCCCCAGCATTTT.